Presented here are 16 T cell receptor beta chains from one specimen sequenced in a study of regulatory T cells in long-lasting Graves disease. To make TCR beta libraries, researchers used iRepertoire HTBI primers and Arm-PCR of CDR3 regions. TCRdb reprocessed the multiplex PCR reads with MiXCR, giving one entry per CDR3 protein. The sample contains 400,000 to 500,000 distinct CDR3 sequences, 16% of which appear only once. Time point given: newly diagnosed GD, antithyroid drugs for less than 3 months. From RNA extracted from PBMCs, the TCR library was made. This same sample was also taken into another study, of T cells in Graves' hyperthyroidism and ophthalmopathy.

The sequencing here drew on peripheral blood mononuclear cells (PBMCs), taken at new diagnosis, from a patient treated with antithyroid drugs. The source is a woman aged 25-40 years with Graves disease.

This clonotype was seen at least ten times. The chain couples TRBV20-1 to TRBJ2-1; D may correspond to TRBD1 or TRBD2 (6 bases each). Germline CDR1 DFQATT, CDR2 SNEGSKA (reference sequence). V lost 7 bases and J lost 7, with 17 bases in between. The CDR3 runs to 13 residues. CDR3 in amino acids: CSVYGTGANEQFF. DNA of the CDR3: TGCAGTGTTTACGGGACGGGGGCGAATGAGCAGTTCTTC.

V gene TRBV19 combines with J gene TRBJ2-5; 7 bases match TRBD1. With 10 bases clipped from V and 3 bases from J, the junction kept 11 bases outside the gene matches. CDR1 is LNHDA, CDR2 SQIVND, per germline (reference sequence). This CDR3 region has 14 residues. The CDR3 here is CATSAWGTEETQYF. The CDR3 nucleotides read TGTGCCACTTCAGCTTGGGGGACAGAAGAGACCCAGTACTTC.

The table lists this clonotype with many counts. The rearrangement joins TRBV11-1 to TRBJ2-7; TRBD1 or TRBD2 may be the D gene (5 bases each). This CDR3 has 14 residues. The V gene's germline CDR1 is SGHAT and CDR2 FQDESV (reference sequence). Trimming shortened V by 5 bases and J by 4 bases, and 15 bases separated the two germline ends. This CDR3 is CASSGRDRGYEQYF. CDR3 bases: TGTGCCAGCAGCGGCCGGGACCGGGGTTACGAGCAGTACTTC. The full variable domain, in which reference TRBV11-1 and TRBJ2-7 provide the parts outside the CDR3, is EAEVAQSPRYKITEKSQAVAFWCDPISGHATLYWYRQILGQGPELLVQFQDESVVDDSQLPKDRFSAERLKGVDSTLKIQPAELGDSAMYLCASSGRDRGYEQYFGPGTRLTVT.

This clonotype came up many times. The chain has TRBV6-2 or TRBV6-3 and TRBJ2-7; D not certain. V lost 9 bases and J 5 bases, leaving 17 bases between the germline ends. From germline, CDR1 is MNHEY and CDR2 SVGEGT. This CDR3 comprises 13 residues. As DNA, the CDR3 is TGTGCCAGTATGGACCCGGGTCGGAACGAGCAGTACTTC. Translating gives CASMDPGRNEQYF.

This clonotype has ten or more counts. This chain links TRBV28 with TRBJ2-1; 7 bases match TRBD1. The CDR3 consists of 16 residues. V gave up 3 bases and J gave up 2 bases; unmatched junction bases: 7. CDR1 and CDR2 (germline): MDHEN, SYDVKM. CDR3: CASSFQPGTAYNEQFF. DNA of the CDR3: TGTGCCAGCAGTTTCCAGCCCGGGACAGCCTACAATGAGCAGTTCTTC.

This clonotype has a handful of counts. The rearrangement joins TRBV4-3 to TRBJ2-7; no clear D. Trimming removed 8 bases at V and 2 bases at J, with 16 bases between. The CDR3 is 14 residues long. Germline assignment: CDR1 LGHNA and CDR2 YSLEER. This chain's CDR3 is CASASTQGTYEQYF. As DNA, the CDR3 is TGCGCCAGCGCCTCGACACAAGGTACCTACGAGCAGTACTTC.

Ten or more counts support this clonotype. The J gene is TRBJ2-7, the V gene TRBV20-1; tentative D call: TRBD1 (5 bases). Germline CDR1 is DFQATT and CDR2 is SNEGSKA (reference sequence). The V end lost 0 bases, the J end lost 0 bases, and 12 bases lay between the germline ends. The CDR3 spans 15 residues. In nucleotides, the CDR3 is TGCAGTGCTAGAGATTCTACAGGAACCTCCTACGAGCAGTACTTC. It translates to CSARDSTGTSYEQYF.

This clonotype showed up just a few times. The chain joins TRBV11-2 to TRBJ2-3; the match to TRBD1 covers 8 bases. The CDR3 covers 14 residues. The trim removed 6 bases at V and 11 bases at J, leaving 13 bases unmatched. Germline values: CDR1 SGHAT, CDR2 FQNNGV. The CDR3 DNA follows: TGTGCCAGCAGGCCAAATACCACCAGGGGGCGGCAGTATTTT. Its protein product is CASRPNTTRGRQYF.

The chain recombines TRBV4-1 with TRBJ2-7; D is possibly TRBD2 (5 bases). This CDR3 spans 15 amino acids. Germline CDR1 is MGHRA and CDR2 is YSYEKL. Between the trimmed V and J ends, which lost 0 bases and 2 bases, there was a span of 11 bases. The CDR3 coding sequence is TGCGCCAGCAGCCAAGATAGGACGGGGACCTACGAGCAGTACTTC. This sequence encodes CASSQDRTGTYEQYF.

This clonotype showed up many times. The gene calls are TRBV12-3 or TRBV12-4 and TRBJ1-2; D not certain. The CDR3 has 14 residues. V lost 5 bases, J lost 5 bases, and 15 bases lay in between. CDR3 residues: CASSRTDSWYGYTF. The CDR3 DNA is TGTGCCAGCAGTCGGACCGACTCTTGGTATGGCTACACCTTC.

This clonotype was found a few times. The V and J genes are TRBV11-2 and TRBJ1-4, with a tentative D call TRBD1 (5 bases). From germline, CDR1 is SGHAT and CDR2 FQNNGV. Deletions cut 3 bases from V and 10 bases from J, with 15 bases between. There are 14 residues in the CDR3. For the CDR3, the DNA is TGTGCCAGCAGCTTTTTTGGGGCTGATGGAAAACTGTTTTTT. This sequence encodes CASSFFGADGKLFF.

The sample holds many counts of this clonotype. The CDR3 loop is CASSLLYKDYGYTF. The CDR3 nucleotides read TGTGCCAGCAGTTTATTATACAAGGACTATGGCTACACCTTC. This sequence joins TRBV28 and TRBJ1-2; D remains ambiguous. Trimming pared 1 base from V and 3 bases from J, leaving 9 bases between. The germline V gene has CDR1 MDHEN and CDR2 SYDVKM. The length of the CDR3 is 14 residues.

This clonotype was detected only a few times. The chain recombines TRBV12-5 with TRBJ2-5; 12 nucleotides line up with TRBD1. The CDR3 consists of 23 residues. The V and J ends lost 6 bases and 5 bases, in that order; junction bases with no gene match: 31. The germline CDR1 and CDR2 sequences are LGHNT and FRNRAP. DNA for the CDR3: TGTGCTAGTGGGCCCTGTCCCGCACTCCCCGCCCCCGGGGACAGGGGGCGCGGCGAGACCCAGTACTTC. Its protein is CASGPCPALPAPGDRGRGETQYF. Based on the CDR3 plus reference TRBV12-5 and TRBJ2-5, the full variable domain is DARVTQTPRHKVTEMGQEVTMRCQPILGHNTVFWYRQTMMQGLELLAYFRNRAPLDDSGMPKDRFSAEMPDATLATLKIQPSEPRDSAVYFCASGPCPALPAPGDRGRGETQYFGPGTRLLVL.

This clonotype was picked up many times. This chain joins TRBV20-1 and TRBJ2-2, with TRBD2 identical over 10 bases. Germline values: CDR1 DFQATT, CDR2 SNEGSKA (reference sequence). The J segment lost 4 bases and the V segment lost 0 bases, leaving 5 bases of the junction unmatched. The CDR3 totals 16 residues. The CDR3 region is CSAREDQREGTGELFF. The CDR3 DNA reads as TGCAGTGCTAGAGAAGATCAGCGGGAGGGCACCGGGGAGCTGTTTTTT.

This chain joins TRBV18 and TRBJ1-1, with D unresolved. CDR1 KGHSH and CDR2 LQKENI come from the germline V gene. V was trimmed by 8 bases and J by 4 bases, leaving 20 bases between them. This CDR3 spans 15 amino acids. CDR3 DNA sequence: TGTGCCAGCAGTCTAAGTCCCGAGGGTAGCACTGAAGCTTTCTTT. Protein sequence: CASSLSPEGSTEAFF.

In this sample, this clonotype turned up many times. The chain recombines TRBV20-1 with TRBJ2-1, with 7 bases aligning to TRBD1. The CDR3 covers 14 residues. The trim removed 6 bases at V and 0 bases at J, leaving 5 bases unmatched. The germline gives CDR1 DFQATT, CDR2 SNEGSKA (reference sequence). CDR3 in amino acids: CSAIRGSSYNEQFF. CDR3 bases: TGCAGTGCCATCAGGGGGAGCTCCTACAATGAGCAGTTCTTC.